Presented here are 18 T cell receptor beta chains from one specimen sequenced in a study of beta chain features in type 1 diabetes. Expressed TCRB transcripts were sequenced because the entire RNA isolate underwent reverse transcription. The assay was immunoSEQ multiplex PCR, and TCRdb's table has in-frame clones only and misses some. The table has 810,000 or so clones, 17% seen once. Sequenced sample: naive CD4+ T cells from blood. Receptors originate from a woman aged 18-29 years in good health.

A few counts support this clone. The chain employs TRBV19 and TRBJ2-3; the D call may be TRBD1 or TRBD2 (5 bases each). V dropped 7 bases and J dropped 1 base, with 15 bases sitting between them. Germline V gene lookup returns CDR1 LNHDA and CDR2 SQIVND (reference sequence). This CDR3 has 15 amino acids. The DNA of the CDR3 is TGTGCCAGTAACCAGGGTAGTAGCGGCACAGATACGCAGTATTTT. It yields the protein CASNQGSSGTDTQYF.

The chain links TRBV7-3 to TRBJ2-3; TRBD2 matches at 8 bases. The V gene's germline CDR1 is SGHTA and CDR2 FQGTGA. V dropped 2 bases and J dropped 2; count of bases not matched to a gene: 15. The CDR3 runs to 19 residues. CDR3 residues: CASSLQPGLAPGVTDTQYF. The CDR3, as DNA: TGTGCCAGCAGCTTACAACCCGGACTAGCCCCAGGAGTCACAGATACGCAGTATTTT.

Ten or more counts support this clone. The chain links TRBV14 to TRBJ1-4; the match to TRBD1 covers 7 bases. The CDR3 spans 15 residues. The V gene's germline CDR1 is SGHDN and CDR2 FVKESK. Germline trimming cut 6 bases from V and 10 bases from J; bases unmatched to any gene: 14. The CDR3: CASSMQGGASGKLFF. In DNA form, the CDR3 reads TGTGCCAGCAGTATGCAAGGGGGCGCTTCCGGAAAACTGTTTTTT.

The rearrangement joins TRBV7-9 to TRBJ2-7; 14 nucleotides match TRBD2. Germline CDR1 is SEHNR and CDR2 is FQNEAQ (reference sequence). The CDR3 sequence is 14 residues long. Trimming cost V 5 bases and J 9 bases; bases outside gene matches: 6. CDR3 loop: CASSQGLAGVWQYF. The CDR3, as DNA: TGTGCCAGCAGCCAGGGACTAGCGGGAGTTTGGCAGTACTTC.

This clone was picked up a small number of times. V gene TRBV4-2 combines with J gene TRBJ2-5; 14 bases agree with TRBD2. V was pared by 2 bases and J by 2 bases, with 1 base of the junction left unmatched. CDR1 and CDR2 (germline): LGHNA, YNFKEQ. This CDR3 region has 16 residues. The DNA of the CDR3 is TGTGCCAGCAGCCAAAGACTAGCGGGAGGGCAAGAGACCCAGTACTTC. Protein sequence: CASSQRLAGGQETQYF.

The chain couples TRBV9 to TRBJ2-3; unclear D gene. In germline, CDR1 is SGDLS, CDR2 YYNGEE. Trimming shortened V by 0 bases and J by 4 bases, and 9 bases separated the two germline ends. The CDR3 covers 14 residues. The CDR3 DNA reads TGTGCCAGCAGCGTAGTTCCGGGCGCAGATACGCAGTATTTT. Protein sequence: CASSVVPGADTQYF.

This chain links TRBV19 with TRBJ1-1, with TRBD1 as a possible D gene (6 bases). Germline V gives CDR1 LNHDA, CDR2 SQIVND (reference sequence). The CDR3 is 12 amino acids. V lost 6 bases, J lost 8 bases, and 13 bases lay in between. The CDR3 loop reads CASRLQGREAFF. The CDR3 DNA sequence: TGTGCCAGTAGGCTACAGGGCCGGGAAGCTTTCTTT.

Only a few counts were recorded for this clone. The gene calls are TRBV5-1 and TRBJ2-3; D tentatively fits TRBD1 or TRBD2 (5 bases each). This CDR3 region has 13 residues. The V gene's germline CDR1 is SGHRS and CDR2 YFSETQ. Deletions cut 3 bases from V and 1 base from J, with 6 bases between. The CDR3 bases are TGCGCCAGCAGCTCGGGGCGCACAGATACGCAGTATTTT. It yields the protein CASSSGRTDTQYF.

This clone was detected a few times. The chain employs TRBV6-4 and TRBJ1-2; 9 bases match TRBD1. The CDR3 covers 14 residues. Per the germline V gene, CDR1 is MRHNA and CDR2 is SNTAGT. V shed 6 bases, J shed 5 bases, and the junction held 7 bases outside the gene matches. CDR3 residues: CASSPGQGPYGYTF. CDR3 nucleotide sequence: TGTGCCAGCAGCCCGGGACAGGGTCCTTATGGCTACACCTTC.

The chain carries TRBV4-1 and TRBJ1-2; D call uncertain. CDR3 size: 15 residues. Between the trimmed V and J ends, which lost 0 bases and 8 bases, there was a span of 16 bases. CDR1 is MGHRA, CDR2 YSYEKL, per germline. CDR3 in amino acids: CASSQEGYTVRGYTF. The CDR3 region has the DNA TGCGCCAGCAGCCAAGAAGGTTATACGGTCCGGGGCTACACCTTC.

Notes on this clone: Distinct nucleotide sequences in the sample also encode this CDR3. The CDR3 DNA is TGCGCCAGCAGCCAAGTCGGGGGATTGAACACTGAAGCTTTCTTT. Encoded protein: CASSQVGGLNTEAFF. The chain recombines TRBV4-3 with TRBJ1-1; possibly TRBD1 for D (5 bases). The CDR3 consists of 15 residues. V was cut by 1 base and J by 0 bases, with 9 bases left in between. Germline V gene data show CDR1 as LGHNA and CDR2 as YSLEER.

The chain employs TRBV19 and TRBJ1-5; a weak D match, TRBD1 (5 bases). V was trimmed by 6 bases and J by 3 bases, leaving 18 bases between them. Germline loops: CDR1 LNHDA, CDR2 SQIVND (reference sequence). This CDR3 has 16 amino acids. CDR3 sequence: CASRDQGGVDNQPQHF. The CDR3 region has the DNA TGTGCCAGTAGGGACCAAGGAGGGGTGGACAATCAGCCCCAGCATTTT.

This clone has a handful of counts. V and J are TRBV11-2 and TRBJ2-4; D call uncertain. This CDR3 is built from 13 residues. Germline V CDR1 and CDR2: SGHAT, FQNNGV. V lost 5 bases to trimming and J lost 9 bases, with 14 bases between them. CDR3 amino acids: CASSPQEVAIQYF. In DNA form, the CDR3 reads TGTGCCAGCAGCCCTCAGGAAGTGGCCATTCAGTACTTC.

This clone was observed a handful of times. This chain joins TRBV21-1 and TRBJ2-7; TRBD2 reflects the table's D call only, with no check against the DNA. TRBV21-1 is a pseudogene. This CDR3 has 15 residues. The CDR3 nucleotides read TGTGCCAGCAGCAAGAAGGGACTAGAGGGCTACGAGCAGTACTTC. It translates to CASSKKGLEGYEQYF.

This rearrangement joins TRBV6-5 to TRBJ2-7, with D hard to call. Germline loops: CDR1 MNHEY, CDR2 SVGAGI. The CDR3 contains 15 residues. V shed 0 bases and J shed 0 bases, with 9 bases lying between them. CDR3: CASSYSTGYSYEQYF. The CDR3 coding sequence is TGTGCCAGCAGTTACTCGACCGGGTACTCCTACGAGCAGTACTTC.

The table lists this clone with a few counts. The V call is TRBV28, the J call TRBJ2-3, with TRBD1 as a possible D gene (6 bases). The CDR3 has 18 amino acids. V was pared by 4 bases and J by 2 bases, with 22 bases between. The germline V gene encodes CDR1 MDHEN and CDR2 SYDVKM. The CDR3 bases are TGTGCCAGCAGTTCGAGGTTGGGGGACACTCATTACACAGATACGCAGTATTTT. It translates to CASSSRLGDTHYTDTQYF.

This clone was observed a few times. The V call is TRBV7-9, the J call TRBJ2-2; D may be TRBD2 (5 bases). Germline V gene data show CDR1 as SEHNR and CDR2 as FQNEAQ (reference sequence). V was clipped by 2 bases and J by 7 bases, with 20 bases between them. The CDR3 has 17 amino acids. Written as DNA, the CDR3 is TGTGCCAGCAGCTTATCCCGGGATCTCTTCGTCGGCGGGGAGCTGTTTTTT. Translated: CASSLSRDLFVGGELFF.

The V call is TRBV28, the J call TRBJ2-7, with 9 bases matching TRBD1. Germline CDR1 and CDR2: MDHEN and SYDVKM. The V segment lost 6 bases and the J segment 5 bases; nucleotides outside the gene matches: 8. This CDR3 has 14 residues. In DNA form, the CDR3 reads TGTGCCAGCAGCACCGCACAGGGGGCCAACGAGCAGTACTTC. Translated: CASSTAQGANEQYF.